These 10 T cell receptor beta chains were all obtained from the same sample, sequenced in a study of blood T cells in healthy people across ages. A J-beta primer mix and a sample-barcoded 5' primer were used in a second PCR of about 6 to 12 cycles. TCRdb recomputed calls from the 5' RACE reads with MiXCR, one row per CDR3 protein. In the table there are 1,500,000 or so distinct CDR3 sequences, around 40% of which are singletons. The source material was blood. The source is a woman aged 18-30 years in good health.

The V gene is TRBV20-1, the J gene TRBJ1-5; no firm D call. Per germline, CDR1 DFQATT and CDR2 SNEGSKA (reference sequence). The CDR3 is 11 amino acids. Deletions cut 6 bases from V and 7 bases from J, with 10 bases between. CDR3: CSAPGYQPQHF. CDR3 nucleotide sequence: TGCAGTGCGCCCGGTTACCAGCCCCAGCATTTT.

The CDR3 bases are TGCGCCAGCAGCTTTAACGGGGCGGTGTCAGATACGCAGTATTTT. This gives the protein CASSFNGAVSDTQYF. The V and J genes are TRBV5-1 and TRBJ2-3; D is possibly TRBD1 or TRBD2 (5 bases each). CDR1 and CDR2 from the germline V gene are SGHRS and YFSETQ. With 2 bases removed from V and 4 bases from J, the gap between germline ends came to 14 bases. CDR3 length equals 15 residues.

The sample holds one count of this clonotype. The chain couples TRBV4-1 to TRBJ1-1, with TRBD1 matching over 10 bases. The CDR3 sequence is 15 residues long. CDR1 is MGHRA and CDR2 is YSYEKL in the germline V gene. Losses at the gene ends were 7 bases for V and 5 bases for J; bases not matched to a gene: 10. The CDR3 sequence is CASTDRTGGGTEAFF. As DNA, the CDR3 is TGCGCCAGCACTGACCGGACAGGGGGAGGAACTGAAGCTTTCTTT.

In this sample, this clonotype turned up a few times. The rearrangement uses TRBV27 and TRBJ2-3, with 7 bases lining up with TRBD1. J gave up 7 bases and V 3 bases, and 10 bases lay outside the gene matches. The CDR3 covers 15 residues. The germline V gene encodes CDR1 MNHEY and CDR2 SMNVEV (reference sequence). Written as DNA, the CDR3 is TGTGCCAGCAGTTTGGAACAGGGGAGTGTATATACGCAGTATTTT. Translation gives CASSLEQGSVYTQYF.

This rearrangement joins TRBV20-1 to TRBJ2-3, with 7 bases matching TRBD1. The CDR3 runs to 13 residues. Germline V lookup: CDR1 DFQATT, CDR2 SNEGSKA (reference sequence). In DNA, the CDR3 is TGCGGCAAATTAGCCACAGGGGAAGATACGCAGTATTTT. This encodes CGKLATGEDTQYF.

This chain joins TRBV7-2 and TRBJ2-5; D uncertain. The CDR3 covers 15 residues. The V end lost 5 bases, the J end lost 6 bases, and 19 bases lay between the germline ends. Germline CDR1 and CDR2: SGHTA and FQGNSA. CDR3 residues: CASSVSRVGLKTQYF. CDR3 DNA: TGTGCCAGCAGCGTATCTAGGGTGGGGTTAAAGACCCAGTACTTC. Drawing the rest from reference TRBV7-2 and TRBJ2-5, the complete variable domain is GAGVSQSPSNKVTEKGKDVELRCDPISGHTALYWYRQSLGQGLEFLIYFQGNSAPDKSGLPSDRFSAERTGGSVSTLTIQRTQQEDSAVYLCASSVSRVGLKTQYFGPGTRLLVL.

The rearrangement uses TRBV7-2 and TRBJ2-5; 12 bases map to TRBD2. The CDR3 length is 16 residues. Germline CDR1 SGHTA, CDR2 FQGNSA. The V segment lost 3 bases and the J segment 11 bases; nucleotides outside the gene matches: 13. CDR3 in amino acids: CASSFSLTSGSYEQYF. DNA for the CDR3: TGTGCCAGCAGCTTCTCCTTGACTAGCGGGAGTTATGAGCAGTACTTC.

The chain combines TRBV2 with TRBJ1-1, with D perhaps matching TRBD1 (5 bases). There are 18 residues in the CDR3. V lost 5 bases and J lost 1, with 23 bases in between. Germline CDR1 is SNHLY and CDR2 is FYNNEI. CDR3 sequence reads: CASSFSPPAGGENTEAFF. In nucleotides, the CDR3 is TGTGCCAGCAGTTTTTCCCCCCCCGCCGGGGGAGAGAACACTGAAGCTTTCTTT.

The chain links TRBV25-1 to TRBJ1-6; unclear D gene. Germline V gene data show CDR1 as MGHDK and CDR2 as SYGVNS. Trimming removed 3 bases from V and 6 bases from J, with 15 bases in between. The CDR3 is made up of 16 amino acids. CDR3 protein: CASSDPKAPANSPLHF. As DNA, the CDR3 is TGTGCCAGCAGTGACCCCAAGGCCCCAGCTAATTCACCCCTCCACTTT.

The sample holds a few counts of this clonotype. V and J are TRBV20-1 and TRBJ1-5; no reliable D call. This CDR3 has 15 amino acids. V dropped 6 bases and J dropped 1 base, with 16 bases sitting between them. The germline CDR1 and CDR2 sequences are DFQATT and SNEGSKA (reference sequence). In nucleotides, the CDR3 is TGCAGTGCCACTCGGGTCCTGGGGAGCAATCAGCCCCAGCATTTT. Protein: CSATRVLGSNQPQHF.